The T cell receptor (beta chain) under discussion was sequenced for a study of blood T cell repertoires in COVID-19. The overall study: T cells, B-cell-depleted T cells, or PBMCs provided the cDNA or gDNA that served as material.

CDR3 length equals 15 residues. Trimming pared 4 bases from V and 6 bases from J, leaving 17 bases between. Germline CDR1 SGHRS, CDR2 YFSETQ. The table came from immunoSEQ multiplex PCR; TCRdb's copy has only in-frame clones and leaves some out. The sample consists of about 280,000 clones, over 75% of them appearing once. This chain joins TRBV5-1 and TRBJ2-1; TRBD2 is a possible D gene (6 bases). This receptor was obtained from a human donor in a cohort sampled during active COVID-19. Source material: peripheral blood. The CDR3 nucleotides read TGCGCCAGCAGCCCCTCGGGAGCGGGCCGCAATGAGCAGTTCTTC. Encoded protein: CASSPSGAGRNEQFF.